The 26 T cell receptor beta chains presented below share a single source sample, sequenced in a study of blood T cell repertoires in COVID-19. Here immunoSEQ multiplex PCR was the method, and the copy in TCRdb shows in-frame clones only, minus some. The sample holds approximately 50,000 clones; less than 85% are singletons and the top ten take approximately 17%. The sequencing sample was made of peripheral blood. The receptor set was obtained from a man between 65 and 80 years old with active COVID-19.

V gene TRBV5-4 combines with J gene TRBJ2-2; D gene uncertain. The length of the CDR3 is 14 residues. Germline V gene sequence: CDR1 SGHNT, CDR2 YYREEE (reference sequence). Trimming stripped 3 bases from V and 4 bases from J, with 10 bases between. In nucleotides, the CDR3 is TGTGCCAGCAGCTCCCCGGAGATCACCGGGGAGCTGTTTTTT. Translated, it gives CASSSPEITGELFF.

This chain connects TRBV7-2 to TRBJ2-3; TRBD2 aligns across 9 bases. Germline CDR1 and CDR2: SGHTA and FQGNSA. The CDR3 is 16 amino acids. After removal of 5 bases from V and 0 bases from J, the junction contained 6 bases not matched to a gene. CDR3 amino acids: CASSQSSGTSTDTQYF. CDR3 coding DNA: TGTGCCAGCAGCCAATCTAGCGGGACGAGCACAGATACGCAGTATTTT.

The rearrangement uses TRBV9 and TRBJ2-1; 13 positions agree with TRBD2. Per germline, CDR1 SGDLS and CDR2 YYNGEE. The CDR3 runs to 16 residues. Trimming took 2 bases from V and 9 from J; bases not matched to a gene: 8. The CDR3 DNA is TGTGCCAGCAGCGTCGTACTAGCGGGAGGGCCCGGTGAGCAGTTCTTC. Its protein product is CASSVVLAGGPGEQFF.

The rearrangement joins TRBV7-9 to TRBJ1-6; no clear D gene. This CDR3 spans 15 amino acids. Germline-derived CDR1 and CDR2 are SEHNR and FQNEAQ (reference sequence). Deletions cut 1 base from V and 7 bases from J, with 11 bases between. CDR3 nucleotides: TGTGCCAGCAGCTTAGGCGGGGTCCAAAATTCACCCCTCCACTTT. Amino acid sequence: CASSLGGVQNSPLHF.

This clone appeared once. CDR3 amino acids: CASSTGPTGDNEKLFF. Written as DNA, the CDR3 is TGCGCCAGCAGTACAGGTCCGACAGGGGATAATGAAAAACTGTTTTTT. This chain connects TRBV5-1 to TRBJ1-4, with 8 bases aligning to TRBD1. Losses at the gene ends were 5 bases for V and 4 bases for J; bases not matched to a gene: 10. CDR3 size: 16 residues. In germline, CDR1 is SGHRS, CDR2 YFSETQ.

The chain couples TRBV3-1 (or the pseudogene TRBV3-2) to TRBJ2-3; 8 bases align to TRBD2. Germline CDR1 and CDR2: LGHDT and YNNKEL (reference sequence). The CDR3 contains 17 residues. After removal of 1 base from V and 6 bases from J, the junction contained 12 bases not matched to a gene. CDR3 sequence reads: CASSQGPGREVVDTQYF. CDR3 DNA: TGTGCCAGCAGCCAAGGCCCTGGGCGGGAGGTTGTGGATACGCAGTATTTT.

V is TRBV7-8 and J is TRBJ2-7; TRBD2 might be the D (5 bases). The germline V gene encodes CDR1 SGHVS and CDR2 FQNEAQ. V lost 3 bases and J lost 0, with 15 bases in between. The CDR3 covers 16 residues. The CDR3 nucleotides read TGTGCCAGCAGCTTTTTCCCGAGACTAAACTCCTACGAGCAGTACTTC. Residues: CASSFFPRLNSYEQYF.

This clone appeared once. The chain couples TRBV19 to TRBJ1-5; 7 bases match TRBD1. Germline V CDR1 and CDR2: LNHDA, SQIVND (reference sequence). The CDR3 is made up of 16 amino acids. Losses at the gene ends were 9 bases for V and 3 bases for J; bases not matched to a gene: 14. CDR3 nucleotides: TGTGCCAGGAAGACAGGGAAAAGGCCCATCAATCAGCCCCAGCATTTT. Encoded protein: CARKTGKRPINQPQHF.

This clone was detected a few times. Different DNA sequences within this sample yield the same CDR3. The V gene is TRBV7-9, the J gene TRBJ2-1; 7 bases fit TRBD2. The CDR3 runs 15 residues. V trimming: 2 bases; J trimming: 2 bases; junction bases outside the gene matches: 3. Per the germline V gene, CDR1 is SEHNR and CDR2 is FQNEAQ (reference sequence). The CDR3 DNA sequence: TGTGCCAGCAGCTTATTGGCGGGAGCCTACAATGAGCAGTTCTTC. As protein: CASSLLAGAYNEQFF. The variable domain in full, completed from reference TRBV7-9 and TRBJ2-1, reads DTGVSQNPRHKITKRGQNVTFRCDPISEHNRLYWYRQTLGQGPEFLTYFQNEAQLEKSRLLSDRFSAERPKGSFSTLEIQRTEQGDSAMYLCASSLLAGAYNEQFFGPGTRLTVL.

The chain carries TRBV12-1 and TRBJ1-2; the DNA was not used to check the table's D call, TRBD1. TRBV12-1 is labeled a pseudogene. The CDR3 consists of 16 residues. The CDR3 here is CASSFPEQGGGYGYTF. The CDR3 coding sequence is TGTGCCAGCAGCTTCCCTGAACAGGGGGGCGGCTATGGCTACACCTTC.

The V gene is TRBV6-5, the J gene TRBJ1-5, with unresolved D. This CDR3 region has 13 residues. The germline CDR1 and CDR2 sequences are MNHEY and SVGAGI. Deletions cut 2 bases from V and 7 bases from J, with 9 bases between. DNA for the CDR3: TGTGCCAGCAGTTACGTATTCGGGCAGCCCCAGCATTTT. Translated: CASSYVFGQPQHF.

This rearrangement joins TRBV5-1 to TRBJ2-7; the D gene is possibly TRBD2 (6 bases). Germline-derived CDR1 and CDR2 are SGHRS and YFSETQ. This CDR3 is 15 amino acids long. The ends were cut back, 0 bases at V and 3 bases at J, with 13 bases in the middle. Written as DNA, the CDR3 is TGCGCCAGCAGCTTGGTTAGCGGCGGCCGCTACGAGCAGTACTTC. Encoded protein: CASSLVSGGRYEQYF.

The CDR3 loop is CASSVRGFMDEQFF. The CDR3 DNA reads as TGTGCCAGCAGCGTAAGAGGTTTCATGGATGAGCAGTTCTTC. This chain joins TRBV9 and TRBJ2-1; D is undetermined. This CDR3 has 14 residues. Trimming pared 1 base from V and 8 bases from J, leaving 13 bases between. Germline CDR1 and CDR2: SGDLS and YYNGEE. The variable domain in full, completed from reference TRBV9 and TRBJ2-1, reads DSGVTQTPKHLITATGQRVTLRCSPRSGDLSVYWYQQSLDQGLQFLIQYYNGEERAKGNILERFSAQQFPDLHSELNLSSLELGDSALYFCASSVRGFMDEQFFGPGTRLTVL.

The chain uses TRBV19 and TRBJ1-4; 7 bases align to TRBD1. This CDR3 comprises 13 residues. Looked up from germline, CDR1 is LNHDA and CDR2 is SQIVND (reference sequence). J was trimmed by 8 bases and V by 10 bases; bases with no gene match: 10. The CDR3 sequence: CATEQGNAEKLFF. CDR3 nucleotide sequence: TGTGCCACTGAACAGGGGAACGCCGAAAAACTGTTTTTT.

The rearrangement joins TRBV28 to TRBJ1-1; tentatively, D is TRBD1 (5 bases). Germline V gene sequence: CDR1 MDHEN, CDR2 SYDVKM. V was clipped by 5 bases and J by 8 bases, with 9 bases between them. The CDR3 covers 11 residues. The CDR3 nucleotides read TGTGCCAGCAGTGGAAGACAGGAAGCTTTCTTT. As protein: CASSGRQEAFF.

The chain employs TRBV14 and TRBJ2-7; maybe TRBD1 (5 bases). Germline lookup yields CDR1 SGHDN and CDR2 FVKESK. The V end was cut by 2 bases, the J end by 4 bases, with 15 bases between. This CDR3 has 15 amino acids. The CDR3 DNA is TGTGCCAGCAGCCAATGGGGCAGGGTGGCGTACGAGCAGTACTTC. As protein: CASSQWGRVAYEQYF.

This clone ranks as hyperexpanded. The rearrangement uses TRBV19 and TRBJ2-1, with 10 bases identical to TRBD2. Germline V CDR1 and CDR2: LNHDA, SQIVND (reference sequence). The junction had 10 bases not matched to a gene; V was cut back by 9 bases and J by 5 bases. The CDR3 consists of 15 residues. The CDR3, as DNA: TGTGCCAGCCAGACTAGCGGGCGCGCAAACAATGAGCAGTTCTTC. Translating gives CASQTSGRANNEQFF. Together with reference TRBV19 and TRBJ2-1, the CDR3 gives the full variable domain: DGGITQSPKYLFRKEGQNVTLSCEQNLNHDAMYWYRQDPGQGLRLIYYSQIVNDFQKGDIAEGYSVSREKKESFPLTVTSAQKNPTAFYLCASQTSGRANNEQFFGPGTRLTVL.

The chain has TRBV19 and TRBJ1-1; D uncertain. Between the trimmed V and J ends, which lost 0 bases and 1 base, there was a span of 6 bases. Germline CDR1 reads LNHDA; CDR2 reads SQIVND (reference sequence). This CDR3 has 14 residues. In DNA form, the CDR3 reads TGTGCCAGTAGTATAGAGCGGGAGAACACTGAAGCTTTCTTT. Encoded protein: CASSIERENTEAFF.

The J gene is TRBJ2-3, the V gene TRBV7-3; D may be TRBD2 (5 bases). Germline V lookup: CDR1 SGHTA, CDR2 FQGTGA. The CDR3 has 13 residues. V lost 5 bases and J lost 3, with 9 bases in between. This CDR3 is CASSKDWTDTQYF. The CDR3, as DNA: TGTGCCAGCAGCAAGGACTGGACAGATACGCAGTATTTT.

V is TRBV9 and J is TRBJ2-6; the D gene is possibly TRBD1 (5 bases). The germline V and J ends were trimmed by 4 bases and 4 bases, with 12 bases remaining between them. The CDR3 loop spans 15 amino acids. Germline CDR1 is SGDLS and CDR2 is YYNGEE. CDR3 loop: CASSPTVAGANVLTF. The CDR3, as DNA: TGTGCCAGCAGCCCGACAGTGGCCGGGGCCAACGTCCTGACTTTC.

This clone was observed once. The rearrangement links TRBV6-2 or TRBV6-3 to TRBJ2-1, with 8 bases lining up with TRBD1. Germline V gives CDR1 MNHEY, CDR2 SVGEGT. The CDR3 has 13 amino acids. Trimming removed 5 bases from V and 9 bases from J; junction bases left unmatched: 6. The CDR3 coding sequence is TGTGCCAGCAGTGGAGGACAGGGCTTTGAGCAGTTCTTC. Encoded protein: CASSGGQGFEQFF.

The chain is built from TRBV28 and TRBJ1-2; no reliable D call. This CDR3 is 13 amino acids long. V was pared by 3 bases and J by 8 bases, with 13 bases between. Germline-derived CDR1 and CDR2 are MDHEN and SYDVKM. The CDR3: CASSLEEIRGYTF. The CDR3 DNA sequence: TGTGCCAGCAGTTTGGAAGAGATCAGGGGCTACACCTTC.

The rearrangement uses TRBV10-2 and TRBJ1-5, with a possible D match to TRBD1 (6 bases). The V end was cut by 3 bases, the J end by 11 bases, with 14 bases between. Germline loops: CDR1 WSHSY, CDR2 SAAADI. CDR3 length: 13 residues. The chain's CDR3 is CASSEAGETTQHF. CDR3 DNA sequence: TGCGCCAGCAGTGAAGCAGGGGAAACGACCCAGCATTTT.

The CDR3 spells CASSSRTSVNYEQYF. CDR3 nucleotides: TGTGCCAGTAGTTCACGGACTAGCGTTAACTACGAGCAGTACTTC. This rearrangement joins TRBV19 to TRBJ2-7; 9 bases map to TRBD2. V trimming: 5 bases; J trimming: 3 bases; junction bases outside the gene matches: 8. CDR3 size: 15 residues. Germline values: CDR1 LNHDA, CDR2 SQIVND (reference sequence).

This rearrangement joins TRBV9 to TRBJ2-3; TRBD2 aligns across 7 bases. V was clipped by 2 bases and J by 3 bases; unmatched bases: 9. CDR3 length: 16 amino acids. The germline V gene has CDR1 SGDLS and CDR2 YYNGEE. This chain's CDR3 is CASSVGGGGRTDTQYF. For the CDR3, the DNA is TGTGCCAGCAGCGTTGGGGGGGGAGGAAGGACAGATACGCAGTATTTT.

This clone was observed a handful of times. The chain joins TRBV2 to TRBJ1-1; D not resolved. This CDR3 spans 11 amino acids. Germline CDR1 reads SNHLY; CDR2 reads FYNNEI. V was shortened by 6 bases and J by 2 bases, with 4 bases between the two germline ends. Written as DNA, the CDR3 is TGTGCCAGCAGCCCAAACACTGAAGCTTTCTTT. It is translated as CASSPNTEAFF.